These T cell receptor beta chains were read from a single sample in a study of T and B cells in COVID-19 patients. TCRdb called the multiplex PCR reads again in MiXCR, with one record for every CDR3 protein. The sample has about 10,000 distinct CDR3 sequences; approximately 33% are singletons. Specimen: blood. These receptors came from a human donor with active COVID-19. Each CDR3 is given with its conserved first and last residue. The D gene is left open where the match is weak. Rows may omit the clone size; those that give it use once, few, many or a size class.

D gene	V gene	clone size	J gene	CDR3 DNA	CDR3 protein
NA	TRBV7-2	once	TRBJ1-5	TGTGCCAGCAGCCCGGAGCCAAATCAGCCCCAGCATTTT	CASSPEPNQPQHF
TRBD1	TRBV18	NA	TRBJ2-5	TGTGCCAGCTCACCCGACAGGGCCAGCGAAGAGACCCAGTACTTC	CASSPDRASEETQYF
NA	TRBV19	medium-sized	TRBJ2-3	TGTGCCACTAGGGGAGGGGGGGGCTTGTCGGATACGCAGTATTTT	CATRGGGGLSDTQYF
NA	TRBV6-2/TRBV6-3	NA	TRBJ1-4	TGTGCCAGCAGTGTCGTAGGGGGTGAAAAACTGTTTTTT	CASSVVGGEKLFF
NA	TRBV6-5	NA	TRBJ2-3	TGTGCCAGCAGTTACGGGGGGACTAGCACAGATACGCAGTATTTT	CASSYGGTSTDTQYF
TRBD2	TRBV6-1	NA	TRBJ2-3	TGTGCCAGCAGTGAAACAAGAGGCGGGGGGCCCACAGATACGCAGTATTTT	CASSETRGGGPTDTQYF
TRBD2	TRBV30	few	TRBJ2-3	TGTGCCTGGAGTTTCCTAGCGGGGGTTACGCAGTATTTT	CAWSFLAGVTQYF
TRBD2	TRBV15	medium-sized	TRBJ2-3	TGTGCCACCAGCAGAGATTTCAGTTGGAAGCGGGGGACAGATACGCAGTATTTT	CATSRDFSWKRGTDTQYF
NA	TRBV28	NA	TRBJ1-2	TGTGCCAGCAGTTTTAGTAGTTGGTCTAGTTATGGCTACACCTTC	CASSFSSWSSYGYTF
NA	TRBV29-1	medium-sized	TRBJ1-4	TGCAGCGTTGAGGGAGGATCAGGAGCAACTAATGAAAAACTGTTTTTT	CSVEGGSGATNEKLFF
NA	TRBV10-3	NA	TRBJ1-5	TGTGCCATCAGTGAACGACAGGAAAATCAGCCCCAGCATTTT	CAISERQENQPQHF
TRBD1	TRBV6-1	NA	TRBJ2-6	TGTGCCAGCAGTACCTCCAGGACAGGGGGCTCTGGGGCCAACGTCCTGACTTTC	CASSTSRTGGSGANVLTF
NA	TRBV19	NA	TRBJ2-4	TGTGCCAGTAGTTGGGCTGGGGGGGCGCAAGGCATTCAGTACTTC	CASSWAGGAQGIQYF
TRBD1	TRBV18	few	TRBJ1-2	TGTGCCAGCTCCCTTGAGGGGGCGTCGGATGGCTACACCTTC	CASSLEGASDGYTF
TRBD1	TRBV5-1	NA	TRBJ2-7	TGCGCCAGCAGCGCAGGACAGGGCACCTACGAGCAGTACTTC	CASSAGQGTYEQYF
TRBD2	TRBV4-1	few	TRBJ2-7	TGCGCCAGCAGCCAATCAGGGACTACCTACGAGCAGTACTTC	CASSQSGTTYEQYF
NA	TRBV5-6	few	TRBJ1-2	TGTGCCAGCAGTCGTTCTGAGACTACTGCTAACTATGGCTACACCTTC	CASSRSETTANYGYTF
NA	TRBV30	NA	TRBJ1-3	TGTGCCCGGAGTCCTCTCAGGGTAACTGGAAACACCATATATTTT	CARSPLRVTGNTIYF
NA	TRBV5-6	few	TRBJ1-1	TGTGCCAGCAGCCCGACGGGGGTTGGTACTGAAGCTTTCTTT	CASSPTGVGTEAFF
NA	TRBV15	NA	TRBJ2-2	TGTGCCACCTCCCAGGGGGGCGTCGCCGGGGAGCTGTTTTTT	CATSQGGVAGELFF
NA	TRBV5-6	medium-sized	TRBJ1-2	TGTGCCAGCAGCTTGCGTCGGGGCACCTATGGCTACACCTTC	CASSLRRGTYGYTF
NA	TRBV19	medium-sized	TRBJ2-2	TGTGCCAGTAGTATAGGGCGGGCACTAAACACCGGGGAGCTGTTTTTT	CASSIGRALNTGELFF
TRBD2	TRBV7-2	few	TRBJ2-2	TGTGCCAGCAGCTCTCGACTAGCGGGGGAGTCGGGGCTGTTTTTT	CASSSRLAGESGLFF
NA	TRBV12-3/TRBV12-4	NA	TRBJ1-4	TGTGCCAGCAGTCCCGGCCGGGGGGCTAATGAAAAACTGTTTTTT	CASSPGRGANEKLFF
NA	TRBV7-2	NA	TRBJ1-2	TGTGCCAGCAGGGAATACAGGAGTTCTAACTATGGCTACACCTTC	CASREYRSSNYGYTF
TRBD1	TRBV19	medium-sized	TRBJ1-6	TGTGCCAGTAGTACGGGACAGGGGCTTTCACCCCTCCACTTT	CASSTGQGLSPLHF
NA	TRBV12-3/TRBV12-4	few	TRBJ1-3	TGTGCCAGCAGTTTGTTAGGGGGAGGAAACACCATATATTTT	CASSLLGGGNTIYF
TRBD1	TRBV27	few	TRBJ1-2	TGTGCCAGCAGTTTATCCGGACAGGGGGTTCGTAGCTACACCTTC	CASSLSGQGVRSYTF
NA	TRBV6-5	medium-sized	TRBJ2-6	TGTGCCAGCAGTTACTCGAAGAAACGGGCAGGATCTGGGGCCAACGTCCTGACTTTC	CASSYSKKRAGSGANVLTF
TRBD1	TRBV20-1	NA	TRBJ2-3	TGCAGTGCTCCTGACAGGGGTGGTAGCACAGATACGCAGTATTTT	CSAPDRGGSTDTQYF
NA	TRBV5-1	medium-sized	TRBJ1-6	TGCGCCAGCAGCTCGTTTCAGGGAGAGCCCCTCCACTTT	CASSSFQGEPLHF
NA	TRBV5-5	NA	TRBJ2-1	TGCGCCAGCAGCAGAGAAGGACAGAGCTCCTACAATGAGCAGTTCTTC	CASSREGQSSYNEQFF
NA	TRBV5-1	few	TRBJ2-7	TGCGCCAGCAGCTCACAGCTCGAGCAGTACTTC	CASSSQLEQYF
NA	TRBV12-3/TRBV12-4	few	TRBJ2-7	TGTGCCAGCAGGGAAGCCGGGGCAACCTACGAGCAGTACTTC	CASREAGATYEQYF
NA	TRBV14	NA	TRBJ1-1	TGTGCCAGCAGCCAAGAACGGGGAGAAGCTTTCTTT	CASSQERGEAFF
NA	TRBV6-1	NA	TRBJ2-1	TGTGCCAGCAGTGAAGCCCCCCAAATGTGGGGATCCTACAATGAGCAGTTCTTC	CASSEAPQMWGSYNEQFF
TRBD1	TRBV27	NA	TRBJ1-2	TGTGCCAGCAGTTTATCCATCCAAACAGGGGGTGGTGGCTACACCTTC	CASSLSIQTGGGGYTF
NA	TRBV19	medium-sized	TRBJ2-7	TGTGCCAGTAGTGCCCGGGACGGAGGATACGAGCAGTACTTC	CASSARDGGYEQYF
TRBD1	TRBV5-6	NA	TRBJ1-1	TGTGCCAGCAGCTTGAGGAGAGGGGGCAGTGAAGCTTTCTTT	CASSLRRGGSEAFF
TRBD1	TRBV5-1	NA	TRBJ1-1	TGCGCCAGCAGCCTGGGACAGGGGGCAAAGGAAGCTTTCTTT	CASSLGQGAKEAFF
TRBD1	TRBV7-9	few	TRBJ1-6	TGTGCCAGCAGCTTAACAGGGGCGAATAATTCACCCCTCCACTTT	CASSLTGANNSPLHF
NA	TRBV19	medium-sized	TRBJ2-1	TGTGCCAGTAGTATTCGGAGGGATCAGCAGTTCTTC	CASSIRRDQQFF
TRBD1	TRBV19	NA	TRBJ1-1	TGTGCCAGTCTGACAGGGGAAGGTGAAGCTTTCTTT	CASLTGEGEAFF
NA	TRBV6-5	NA	TRBJ1-5	TGTGCCAGCCAACGTGTCAAGGGGCACCAGCCCCAGCATTTT	CASQRVKGHQPQHF
NA	TRBV5-5	once	TRBJ1-1	TGTGCCAGCAGCCCGATCCCATTCCTGTCGAACACTGAAGCTTTCTTT	CASSPIPFLSNTEAFF
NA	TRBV19	once	TRBJ1-5	TGTGCCAGTAGTATTATGAGGGGTATGAATCAGCCCCAGCATTTT	CASSIMRGMNQPQHF
NA	TRBV5-6	NA	TRBJ1-4	TGTGCCAGCAGCTTGGCCAGGGCAACTAATGAAAAACTGTTTTTT	CASSLARATNEKLFF
TRBD2	TRBV18	medium-sized	TRBJ2-1	TGTGCCAGCTCACCACCCGGGACTAGCCGATACAATGAGCAGTTCTTC	CASSPPGTSRYNEQFF
NA	TRBV20-1	few	TRBJ2-5	TGCAGTGCGAAGGGACATCAAGAGACCCAGTACTTC	CSAKGHQETQYF
TRBD2	TRBV18	NA	TRBJ2-3	TGTGCCAGCTCCTCGCTAGCGGGAGATACAGATACGCAGTATTTT	CASSSLAGDTDTQYF
NA	TRBV27	medium-sized	TRBJ2-6	TGTGCCAGCAGCCCAGGACGGGGGAGCTCTGGGGCCAACGTCCTGACTTTC	CASSPGRGSSGANVLTF
NA	TRBV27	few	TRBJ2-1	TGTGCCAGCAGCCTTTACCGGACCAATGAGCAGTTCTTC	CASSLYRTNEQFF
TRBD1	TRBV6-2/TRBV6-3	medium-sized	TRBJ2-1	TGTGCCAGCAGTCACGGACAGGGATCGGATGAGCAGTTCTTC	CASSHGQGSDEQFF
NA	TRBV27	NA	TRBJ1-5	TGTGCCAGCAGTTACCTGGGCGGGAATCAGCCCCAGCATTTT	CASSYLGGNQPQHF
TRBD1	TRBV12-3/TRBV12-4	few	TRBJ1-5	TGTGCCAGCAGTTACAGGGGGCTTAGCAATCAGCCCCAGCATTTT	CASSYRGLSNQPQHF
TRBD2	TRBV5-4	few	TRBJ2-5	TGTGCCAGCAGCTTACGGGGGGGCCAAGAGACCCAGTACTTC	CASSLRGGQETQYF
NA	TRBV19	few	TRBJ1-5	TGTGCCAGTAGTTACACAGTAAATCAGCCCCAGCATTTT	CASSYTVNQPQHF